This T cell receptor beta chain is drawn from a study of cytomegalovirus exposure and HLA in healthy donors. Findings of the study overall: Excluded: some indistinguishable V segments such as TRBV6-2 and TRBV6-3. Cytomegalovirus-associated TCR beta chains were listed, numbering roughly 150. In a later analysis, most CMV-associated TCR beta chains appeared HLA-restricted. Researchers reportedly found TCR beta sequences accurately predicted most subjects' HLA-A and HLA-B alleles.

PCR was performed using 60 Vbeta and 13 Jbeta primers. Sequencing was performed with immunoSEQ multiplex PCR; in TCRdb, only in-frame clones are kept and a portion is missing. Of some 170,000 clones listed, roughly 85% are singletons. The CDR3 is made up of 14 amino acids. The germline V gene encodes CDR1 SNHLY and CDR2 FYNNEI. V was clipped by 7 bases and J by 8 bases; unmatched bases: 8. Remarks on this clone: The antigen remains unidentified.

The sequence derives from a man aged 40-49 years in good health and CMV-seropositive. This chain connects TRBV2 to TRBJ1-6, with TRBD1 identical over 7 bases. The sample consisted of PBMCs. The CDR3 region is CASNLDRADSPLHF. The DNA for the CDR3 is TGTGCCAGCAATCTTGACAGGGCTGATTCACCCCTCCACTTT.